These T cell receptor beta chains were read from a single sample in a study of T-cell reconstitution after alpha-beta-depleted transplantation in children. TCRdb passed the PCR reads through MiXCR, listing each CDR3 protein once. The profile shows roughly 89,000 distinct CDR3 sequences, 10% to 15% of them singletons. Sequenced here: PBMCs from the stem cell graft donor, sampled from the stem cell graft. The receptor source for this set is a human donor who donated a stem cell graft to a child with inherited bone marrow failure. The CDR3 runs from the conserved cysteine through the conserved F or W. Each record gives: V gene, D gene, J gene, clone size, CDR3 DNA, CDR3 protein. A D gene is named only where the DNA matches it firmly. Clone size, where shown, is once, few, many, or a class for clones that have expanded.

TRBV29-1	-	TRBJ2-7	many	TGCAGCACGGGACCGAACACCTACGAGCAGTACTTC	CSTGPNTYEQYF
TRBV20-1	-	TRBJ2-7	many	TGCAGTGCCCTGGGGAGGTTCGAGCAGTACTTC	CSALGRFEQYF
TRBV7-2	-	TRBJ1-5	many	TGTGCCAGCAGCTTAAGTGGGCAGTCACGACAGCCCCAGCATTTT	CASSLSGQSRQPQHF
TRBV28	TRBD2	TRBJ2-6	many	TGTGCCAGCACTCTCGGGGGGGGTGGGGCCAACGTCCTGACTTTC	CASTLGGGGANVLTF
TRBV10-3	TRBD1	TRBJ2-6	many	TGTGCCATCAAGCCCGGGACAGTTAACTCTGGGGCCAACGTCCTGACTTTC	CAIKPGTVNSGANVLTF
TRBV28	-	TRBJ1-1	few	TGTGCCAGCAGCGACCGTCGATGGGGTGAAGCTGAAGCTTTCTTT	CASSDRRWGEAEAFF
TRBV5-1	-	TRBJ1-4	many	TGCGCCAGCAGCTTGGGTTCACCGGCGGATGAAAAACTGTTTTTT	CASSLGSPADEKLFF
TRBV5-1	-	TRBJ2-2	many	TGCGCCAGCAGCTTGGACAGGGGTAGCGGCGGGGAGCTGTTTTTT	CASSLDRGSGGELFF
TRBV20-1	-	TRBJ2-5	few	TGCAGTGCTCACGCTAGCGACCAAGAGACCCAGTACTTC	CSAHASDQETQYF
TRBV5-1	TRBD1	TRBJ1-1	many	TGCGCCAGCAGACAACAGGGGGCGAACACTGAAGCTTTCTTT	CASRQQGANTEAFF
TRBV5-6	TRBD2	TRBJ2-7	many	TGTGCCAGCAGCTTGACTAGCGGGGAGGAGCAGTACTTC	CASSLTSGEEQYF
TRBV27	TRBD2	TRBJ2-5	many	TGTGCCAGCAGTGCCAAAACGGGACTAGCAGGGGAGACCCAGTACTTC	CASSAKTGLAGETQYF
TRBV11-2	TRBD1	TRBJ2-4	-	TGTGCCAGCAGCTTTGTGACAGGGGAAAACATTCAGTACTTC	CASSFVTGENIQYF
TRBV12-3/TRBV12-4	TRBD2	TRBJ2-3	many	TGTGCCAGCAGTTGGACTAGCGGAGGAGATACGCAGTATTTT	CASSWTSGGDTQYF
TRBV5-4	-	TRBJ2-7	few	TGTGCCAGCAGCTTGGAGCAAAGCTCCTACGAGCAGTACTTC	CASSLEQSSYEQYF
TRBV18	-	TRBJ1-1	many	TGTGCCAGCTCACCTTCGCCCCGGGACACTGAAGCTTTCTTT	CASSPSPRDTEAFF
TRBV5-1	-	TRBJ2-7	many	TGCGCCAGCACCCAGGGCACGCCAGCCTACGAGCAGTACTTC	CASTQGTPAYEQYF
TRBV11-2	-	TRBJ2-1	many	TGTGCCAGCAGCTTAATGGGGCAGGGTATTTATGGGGTGCAGTTCTTC	CASSLMGQGIYGVQFF
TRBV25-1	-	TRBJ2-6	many	TGTGCCAGTGGACCCAGGGGAAATTCTGGGGCCAACGTCCTGACTTTC	CASGPRGNSGANVLTF
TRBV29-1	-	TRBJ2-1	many	TGCAGCGTTGTCTGGGGATATGAGCAGTTCTTC	CSVVWGYEQFF
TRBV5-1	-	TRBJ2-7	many	TGCGCCAGCAGCCAAGGGACTTTAGGCTACGAGCAGTACTTC	CASSQGTLGYEQYF
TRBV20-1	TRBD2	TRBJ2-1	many	TGCAGTGCTAGACCCGTAGCGGGGGCCTACAATGAGCAGTTCTTC	CSARPVAGAYNEQFF
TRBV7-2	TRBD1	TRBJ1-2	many	TGTGCCAGCAGGACTACAGGGGTGAGAGGCTATGGCTACACCTTC	CASRTTGVRGYGYTF
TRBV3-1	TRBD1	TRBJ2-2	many	TGTGCCAGCAGCCTACAGGGGGCCACCGGGGAGCTGTTTTTT	CASSLQGATGELFF
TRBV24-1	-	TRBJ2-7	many	TGTGCCACCAGTGATTTGATAGGAAAGCAGTACTTC	CATSDLIGKQYF
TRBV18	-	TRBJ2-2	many	TGTGCCAGCTCACCAAAACAGGACACCACCGGGGAGCTGTTTTTT	CASSPKQDTTGELFF
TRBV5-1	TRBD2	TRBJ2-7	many	TGCGCCAGCAGCTTGGGACTAGCGGGAGGCGAGCAGTACTTC	CASSLGLAGGEQYF
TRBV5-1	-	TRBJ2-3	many	TGCGCCAGCAGCCCGCCAGCTACAGATACGCAGTATTTT	CASSPPATDTQYF
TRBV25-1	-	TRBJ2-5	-	TGTGCCAGCAGTGATGCGCCGTACCAAGAGACCCAGTACTTC	CASSDAPYQETQYF
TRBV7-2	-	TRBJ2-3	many	TGTGCCAGCAGCTTCAGGGTTGGGGGCACAGATACGCAGTATTTT	CASSFRVGGTDTQYF
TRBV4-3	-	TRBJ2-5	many	TGCGCCAGCAGCCCAAGACCGGGGAGCCAAGAGACCCAGTACTTC	CASSPRPGSQETQYF
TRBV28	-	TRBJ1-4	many	TGTGCCAGCAGAATCCAAGGGGTTAATGAAAAACTGTTTTTT	CASRIQGVNEKLFF
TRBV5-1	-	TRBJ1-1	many	TGCGCCAGCAGCTTGCAGATGAACACTGAAGCTTTCTTT	CASSLQMNTEAFF
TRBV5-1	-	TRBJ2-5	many	TGCGCCAGCAGTTCGGGGGCCGCCGGAGAGACCCAGTACTTC	CASSSGAAGETQYF
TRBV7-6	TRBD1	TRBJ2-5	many	TGTGCCAGCAGCTCACAGGGGCCAGAGACCCAGTACTTC	CASSSQGPETQYF
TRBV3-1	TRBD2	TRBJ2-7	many	TGTGCCAGCAGCCAAACTAGCGGTGTTTCCGAGCAGTACTTC	CASSQTSGVSEQYF
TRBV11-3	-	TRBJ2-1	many	TGTGCCAGCAGCTTGGACGGGGCGCTTGAGCAGTTCTTC	CASSLDGALEQFF
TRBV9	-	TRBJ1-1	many	TGTGCCAGCAGCGGAGGGGGTAACACTGAAGCTTTCTTT	CASSGGGNTEAFF
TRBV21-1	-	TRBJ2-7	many	TGTGCCAGCATAAGCTCATACGGGTCCTACGAGCAGTACTTC	CASISSYGSYEQYF
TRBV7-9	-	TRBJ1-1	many	TGTGCCAGCAGCTTCAGGGGCGGCACTGAAGCTTTCTTT	CASSFRGGTEAFF
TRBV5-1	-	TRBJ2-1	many	TGCGCCAGCACGGAAGGCAGCGCTTACAATGAGCAGTTCTTC	CASTEGSAYNEQFF
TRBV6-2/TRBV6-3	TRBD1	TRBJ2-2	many	TGTGCCAGCAGAACGGGACAGGGGAACACCGGGGAGCTGTTTTTT	CASRTGQGNTGELFF
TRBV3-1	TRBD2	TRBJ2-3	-	TGTGCCTGCTGTTTGAGGCCTCGCGGGCTAGCGGGAGGAATAGATACGCAGTATTTT	CACCLRPRGLAGGIDTQYF
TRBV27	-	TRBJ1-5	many	TGTGCCAGCAGCTCCGGACAGAGTCAGCCCCAGCATTTT	CASSSGQSQPQHF
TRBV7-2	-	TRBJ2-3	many	TGTGCCAGCAGCCCTCATATAGGGGGTCAGGGGGGGGATACGCAGTATTTT	CASSPHIGGQGGDTQYF
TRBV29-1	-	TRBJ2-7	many	TGCAGCGTTGAAGATCCTATCGTCGACGAGCAGTACTTC	CSVEDPIVDEQYF
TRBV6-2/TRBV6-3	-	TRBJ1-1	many	TGTGCCAGCAGCCAGGTCGCCGGCGGAGCTTTCTTT	CASSQVAGGAFF
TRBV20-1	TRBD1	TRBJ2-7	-	TGCAGTGCTAGGAGGGGGCTAACTAAGCCCTACGAGCAGTACTTC	CSARRGLTKPYEQYF
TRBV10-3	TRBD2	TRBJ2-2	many	TGTGCCATCAGTGGCCTAGCGGGAGGGGCCGGGGAGCTGTTTTTT	CAISGLAGGAGELFF
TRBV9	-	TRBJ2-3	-	TGTGCCAGCAGCGCCTTCCCGGTGGCTAGCGGCACAGATACGCAGTATTTT	CASSAFPVASGTDTQYF
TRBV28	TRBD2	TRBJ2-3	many	TGTGCCAGCAGTCACCCGGGACTAGCGGGAGATACGCAGTATTTT	CASSHPGLAGDTQYF
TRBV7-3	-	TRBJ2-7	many	TGTGCCAGCAGCTTAACCGACGGCTACGAGCAGTACTTC	CASSLTDGYEQYF
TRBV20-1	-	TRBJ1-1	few	TGCAGTGCTAGAGTCGAGGGACCGAACACTGAAGCTTTCTTT	CSARVEGPNTEAFF
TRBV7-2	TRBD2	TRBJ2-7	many	TGTGCCAGCAGCTTAGGGGGCGACCTAGCGGGGGGGAGGAAAGACTTC	CASSLGGDLAGGRKDF
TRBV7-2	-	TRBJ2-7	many	TGTGCCAGCAGCTTAGCTGCGACCGAGCAGTACTTC	CASSLAATEQYF
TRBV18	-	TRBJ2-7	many	TGTGCCAGCTCACTTGGAGGGGCACTATCCTACGAGCAGTACTTC	CASSLGGALSYEQYF
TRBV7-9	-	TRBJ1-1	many	TGTGCCAGCAGCCTCGGGGGGGATCGCTTGAGGGAAGCTTTCTTT	CASSLGGDRLREAFF
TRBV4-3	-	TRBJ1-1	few	TGCGCCAGCAGCCAAGTATGGGGGGGCGGCACTGAAGCTTTCTTT	CASSQVWGGGTEAFF
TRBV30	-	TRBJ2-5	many	TGTGCCTGGAGGAAGGGGTTGAGAGAGACCCAGTACTTC	CAWRKGLRETQYF